This T cell receptor (beta chain) is drawn from a study of shared clonotypes between healthy human individuals. Study details: The study used three CD4 naive, three CD4 memory, two CD8 naive and one CD8 memory plate per donor. General study results and limits: It was anticipated that sequencing depth would influence how many clonotypes donors shared.

The assay ran at deep level. Per the original data handling: ImmunoSEQ gave junction-only sequences without quality scores, so filtering differed. Clones were read by immunoSEQ multiplex PCR, and TCRdb kept only the in-frame ones, dropping some. The V and J calls and clone size come from that table; D and trimming were worked out from the DNA. The repertoire holds 650,000 to 800,000 clones, with just under 75% as singletons. The V end lost 2 bases, the J end lost 7 bases, and 17 bases lay between the germline ends. CDR1 KGHSH and CDR2 LQKENI come from the germline V gene. This CDR3 has 15 residues. This clone was seen more than once but under ten times. Its antigen is unidentified.

The chain has TRBV18 and TRBJ1-1; D is perhaps TRBD1 (6 bases). This TCR was sampled from a woman aged 25-40 years in good health. The sequencing input was memory CD4+ T cells sorted from blood. Subset given: CD45RA-negative fraction. CDR3 loop: CASSPGQQGISEAFF. The CDR3 DNA reads TGTGCCAGCTCACCAGGCCAACAGGGTATCAGTGAAGCTTTCTTT.